This T cell receptor beta chain derives from a study of identical twins listed by TCRdb under 2016. About the study as a whole: To test whether fetal clonotypes persist, this study deep-sequenced TCR alpha and beta repertoires from monozygotic twins, from unrelated adults of various ages, and from cord blood. To rule out contamination, the twin experiments were replicated at different times with different library preparation protocols. What the work shows at the level of the full study, not this receptor alone: Fewer insertions were carried by abundant cord blood beta clonotypes, a similar but weaker trend appeared in young adult naive repertoires, and no such trend appeared in memory repertoires. In monozygotic twins, out-of-frame TCR alpha sharing was systematically underestimated by recombination models, although the models agreed with sharing between unrelated individuals. Because the same donors could not be followed over many years, conclusions were based on cross-sectional statistical analysis. Zero-insertion analyses could be partly confounded by invariant T cells such as MAIT and iNKT, although diverse VJ usage argued against such confounding for most clonotypes. Compared with coincidental sharing between unrelated individuals, out-of-frame TCR alpha sequences shared between twins showed an excess of sequences with low generation probability. A weaker excess of twin sharing was found in beta out-of-frame sequences because the signal-to-noise ratio was lowered by fewer shared sequences.

Every donor in the study was a healthy Caucasian. Three unrelated non-twin adults were also sequenced: a male aged 18 to 30, a male aged 50 to 59 and a female aged 50 to 59. Using Miltenyi CD45RO+ enrichment and human naive T-cell isolation kits, memory (CD45RO+) and naive T cells were isolated from PBMC. Libraries came from 5' RACE. Sequencing was carried out with an Illumina HiSeq 2000. A universal primer binding site was introduced by template switching, and a unique molecular identifier was present in the final cDNA, enabling accurate counting of TCR cDNA molecules. First-strand cDNA for TCR alpha and beta chains was synthesized from specific primers in the conserved constant-segment region. To control for contamination, each cDNA library was double barcoded with a SMART-Mk sample barcode plus Illumina barcodes. TruSeq adapter sequences and Illumina sample barcodes were added in two successive PCR steps. The Illumina HiSeq platform was used with custom primers to sequence TCR alpha and beta cDNA libraries. The study's own analysis went as follows. Raw reads were processed with MiGEC to extract unique molecular identifiers, and MiXCR was used to determine CDR3 positions. For each individual, recombination models were inferred using an EM algorithm with the repgenHMM and IGoR tools. The tcR package in R was used for shared clonotype analysis, with sharing normalized by the product of cloneset sizes. To study raw recombination without the effects of thymic and clonal selection, out-of-frame nonproductive sequences were analyzed. TCRdb cleaned the public reads at Q25 with fastp, built clones with MiXCR and kept in-frame beta chains. For every CDR3 protein sequence, its rows merge into one entry that carries the most common genes and DNA. TCRdb's processing, not the authors' own work, is the source of the V and J calls. The sample table holds about 390,000 distinct CDR3 sequences, of which around 9.7% were seen once. The ten largest clones take up under 9.5% of the sample.

V is pared back by 1 base and J by 3 bases, with 21 bases lying between the germline termini. CDR1 and CDR2, per the germline V gene, are SGHAT and FQNNGV. The CDR3 spans 18 residues, from the cysteine through the phenylalanine. Left in the record is the CDR3 DNA by itself, 54 bases read in frame from the first base. This clonotype was detected only a few times. Its cognate antigen has yet to be identified. No base quality information exists; no much larger clone differs at one position. Sequenced material: naive T cells sorted from blood. The intended sense of this specimen's cell subset or site label: cells isolated with a human naive T-cell isolation kit. The rearrangement combines TRBV11-2 with TRBJ2-5; the D gene cannot be resolved beyond TRBD1 or TRBD2, each matching 6 bases. The sequence was obtained from a woman aged 50 to 65 in good health. At the DNA level, the sequence is TGTGCCAGCAGCTTAGTTCAGGGGAGGTTGGATATTGAAGAGACCCAGTACTTC. This encodes CASSLVQGRLDIEETQYF.